The TCR beta chain under discussion was sequenced for a study of CXCR3-negative and CXCR3-positive naive CD8 T cells. Study-wide points: Once cells were cryopreserved, CXCR3 expression went down partly, and most assays used fresh PBMCs.

With regard to this clonotype: Antigen unknown.

Per germline, CDR1 DFQATT and CDR2 SNEGSKA (reference sequence). There are 11 residues in the CDR3. UMI-tagged TRB cDNA libraries were built via 5' RACE. TCRdb re-analyzed the 5' RACE reads; it lists each CDR3 protein once, without DNA. This repertoire includes around 34,000 distinct CDR3 sequences. The clonotype originates from a human donor in good health. Some clones in this sample may be carry-over from other donors' samples. The chain joins TRBV20-1 to TRBJ2-1; TCRdb's assignment of TRBD1 cannot be checked, as there is no DNA. The sequenced sample consisted of memory CD8+ T cells from blood. The CDR3 sequence: CSALQGYEQFF.